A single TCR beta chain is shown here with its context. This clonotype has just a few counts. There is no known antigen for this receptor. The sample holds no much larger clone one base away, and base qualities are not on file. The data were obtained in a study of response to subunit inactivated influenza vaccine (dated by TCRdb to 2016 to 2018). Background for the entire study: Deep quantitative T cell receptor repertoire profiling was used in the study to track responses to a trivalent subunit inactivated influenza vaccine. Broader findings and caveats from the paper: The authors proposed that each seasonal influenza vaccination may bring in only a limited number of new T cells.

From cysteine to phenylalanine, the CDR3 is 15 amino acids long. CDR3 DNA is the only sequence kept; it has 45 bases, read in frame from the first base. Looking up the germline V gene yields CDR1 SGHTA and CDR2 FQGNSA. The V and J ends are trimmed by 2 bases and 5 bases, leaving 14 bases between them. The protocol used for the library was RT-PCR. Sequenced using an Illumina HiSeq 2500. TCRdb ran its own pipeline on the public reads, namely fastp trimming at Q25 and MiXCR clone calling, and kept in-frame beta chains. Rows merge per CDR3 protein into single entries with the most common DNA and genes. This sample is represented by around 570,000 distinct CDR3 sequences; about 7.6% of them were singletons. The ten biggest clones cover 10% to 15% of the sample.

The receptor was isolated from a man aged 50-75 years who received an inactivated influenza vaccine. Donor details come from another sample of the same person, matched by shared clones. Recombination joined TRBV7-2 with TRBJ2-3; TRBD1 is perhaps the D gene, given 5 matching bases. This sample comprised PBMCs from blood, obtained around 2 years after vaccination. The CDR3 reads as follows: CASSLSWGAKDTQYF. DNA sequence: TGTGCCAGCAGCTTAAGTTGGGGCGCCAAAGATACGCAGTATTTT.